This T cell receptor beta chain was obtained from a study of T cell responses to AZD1222 COVID-19 vaccine. In regard to this clone: Its matching antigen is unknown.

Study findings and constraints: Repertoires were obtained only post-peak T cell response. Increases in Spike-specific TCR breadth and depth were seen after two AZD1222 doses.

Clones were sequenced by immunoSEQ multiplex PCR, and TCRdb holds only the in-frame ones, with some missing. The sample records more than 110,000 clones, roughly 90% being singletons. Germline V gene sequence: CDR1 KGHDR, CDR2 SFDVKD. The CDR3 covers 14 residues. The V end lost 9 bases, the J end lost 0 bases, and 11 bases lay between the germline ends. This sequence was found in an adult in good health. The rearrangement links TRBV24-1 to TRBJ1-5; D call uncertain. The sequenced sample was peripheral blood, obtained on day 0 of AZD1222 vaccination. CDR3 in amino acids: CATSPTVSNQPQHF. In nucleotides, the CDR3 is TGTGCCACCTCTCCGACGGTTAGCAATCAGCCCCAGCATTTT.